Following are 3 T cell receptor beta chains from one sample sequenced in a study of blood T cell repertoires in COVID-19. The data were produced by immunoSEQ multiplex PCR, yet TCRdb's version contains in-frame clones alone and is incomplete. The table records over 95,000 clones, around 89% of them present only once. The sample was peripheral blood. These receptors came from a human donor with acute or convalescent COVID-19. The donor label of this sample is uncertain.

The chain carries TRBV12-5 and TRBJ1-4, with D possibly TRBD1 on 5 matching bases. The CDR3 has 21 residues. V was pared by 0 bases and J by 7 bases, with 30 bases between. Germline CDR1 and CDR2: LGHNT and FRNRAP. The DNA of the CDR3 is TGTGCTAGTGGTTTGGTAGAAATTTTCTCCAGGGACTTTGGGGGGGTTGAAAAACTGTTTTTT. Translated, it gives CASGLVEIFSRDFGGVEKLFF.

The chain is built from TRBV28 and TRBJ1-2, with unresolved D. The germline V gene has CDR1 MDHEN and CDR2 SYDVKM. Trimming cost V 7 bases and J 4 bases, with 10 bases left between them. CDR3 length: 12 amino acids. The CDR3 loop is CASTPGGYGYTF. As DNA, the CDR3 is TGTGCCAGCACCCCCGGCGGCTATGGCTACACCTTC.

The chain employs TRBV6-2 or TRBV6-3 and TRBJ1-1; tentatively, D is TRBD1 (6 bases). The CDR3 extends over 14 amino acids. V was trimmed by 0 bases and J by 4 bases, leaving 9 bases between them. Germline V gives CDR1 MNHEY, CDR2 SVGEGT. The CDR3 nucleotides read TGTGCCAGCAGTTACTCGCAGGGGTCCACTGAAGCTTTCTTT. The encoded protein is CASSYSQGSTEAFF.